The 14 T cell receptor beta chains in this list originate from one sample, sequenced in a study of response to subunit inactivated influenza vaccine. TCRdb itself ran the RT-PCR reads through MiXCR, one entry per CDR3 protein. The table lists hundreds of thousands of distinct CDR3 sequences, approximately 15% of them singletons. Sample: PBMCs from blood, taken approximately 15 days before vaccination. The receptors come from a man aged 50 to 60 who received an inactivated influenza vaccine.

Many counts were recorded for this clonotype. This chain connects TRBV4-3 to TRBJ2-7; D may match TRBD1 or TRBD2 (6 bases each). V lost 4 bases and J lost 4, with 17 bases in between. From germline, CDR1 is LGHNA and CDR2 YSLEER. This CDR3 spans 15 amino acids. The CDR3 spells CASSRYREGGYEQYF. Here the CDR3 DNA reads TGCGCCAGCAGCCGATATCGAGAGGGGGGTTACGAGCAGTACTTC.

This clonotype turned up a few times. The J gene is TRBJ2-1, the V gene TRBV5-1, with a tentative D call TRBD1 (6 bases). Trimming shortened V by 5 bases and J by 12 bases, and 18 bases separated the two germline ends. Germline CDR1 reads SGHRS; CDR2 reads YFSETQ. The CDR3 is made up of 13 amino acids. Here the CDR3 DNA reads TGCGCCAGCAGGAAAGAGGACAGCCTAGGGCAGTTCTTC. Encoded protein: CASRKEDSLGQFF.

This clonotype was counted at least ten times. The rearrangement uses TRBV4-1 and TRBJ2-1, with D possibly matching TRBD1 (5 bases). Trimming removed 4 bases at V and 0 bases at J, with 25 bases between. This CDR3 spans 20 amino acids. From germline, CDR1 is MGHRA and CDR2 YSYEKL. CDR3 coding DNA: TGCGCCAGCAGCCGCCCAAAAGGGGTCGCCTCCTTAAGCTCCTACAATGAGCAGTTCTTC. Translating it yields CASSRPKGVASLSSYNEQFF.

This clonotype came up many times. This rearrangement joins TRBV11-1 to TRBJ2-6; 12 bases are shared with TRBD1. This CDR3 contains 18 residues. V was pared by 0 bases and J by 8 bases, with 8 bases of the junction left unmatched. Germline CDR1 reads SGHAT; CDR2 reads FQDESV (reference sequence). Written as DNA, the CDR3 is TGTGCCAGCAGCTTAGCCAGGGACAGGGGGCGCCCGCCCAACGTCCTGACTTTC. Translating it yields CASSLARDRGRPPNVLTF. The full variable domain, in which reference TRBV11-1 and TRBJ2-6 provide the parts outside the CDR3, is EAEVAQSPRYKITEKSQAVAFWCDPISGHATLYWYRQILGQGPELLVQFQDESVVDDSQLPKDRFSAERLKGVDSTLKIQPAELGDSAMYLCASSLARDRGRPPNVLTFGAGSRLTVL.

This clonotype appeared a few times. The rearrangement links TRBV4-2 to TRBJ2-1; 7 bases align to TRBD2. The CDR3 runs 18 residues. V lost 0 bases, J lost 1 base, and 9 bases stayed unmatched. The germline V gene has CDR1 LGHNA and CDR2 YNFKEQ. The CDR3 nucleotides are TGTGCCAGCAGCCAAGACTTGGGACTAAGATCTTCCTACAATGAGCAGTTCTTC. This encodes CASSQDLGLRSSYNEQFF.

The rearrangement uses TRBV5-1 and TRBJ2-7; 14 nucleotides align to TRBD2. The CDR3 covers 20 residues. With 4 bases clipped from V and 3 bases from J, the junction kept 18 bases outside the gene matches. Germline CDR1 SGHRS, CDR2 YFSETQ. The CDR3 coding sequence is TGCGCCAGCAGCATCCAGATGGGACAGAGGACTAGCGGGGGGTTCTACGAGCAGTACTTC. This codes for CASSIQMGQRTSGGFYEQYF.

The genes are TRBV18 and TRBJ2-3; TRBD2 aligns across 10 bases. Germline lookup yields CDR1 KGHSH and CDR2 LQKENI. The CDR3 totals 15 residues. The V gene end was trimmed by 2 bases and the J gene end by 7 bases; junction bases not matched to a gene: 6. CDR3 residues: CASSPVLAGVNTQYF. As DNA, the CDR3 is TGTGCCAGCTCACCAGTTCTAGCGGGAGTGAATACGCAGTATTTT.

The genes are TRBV6-2 or TRBV6-3 and TRBJ1-5; TRBD1 aligns across 8 bases. With V trimmed by 6 bases and J by 6 bases, 4 bases remained unmatched. The CDR3 has 13 amino acids. The V gene's germline CDR1 is MNHEY and CDR2 SVGEGT. Written as DNA, the CDR3 is TGTGCCAGCAGGGCAGGGGGCGGTCAGCCCCAGCATTTT. This translates into CASRAGGGQPQHF.

This clonotype was found a few times. This chain connects TRBV7-2 to TRBJ2-7, with D perhaps matching TRBD1 or TRBD2 (5 bases each). The germline CDR1 and CDR2 sequences are SGHTA and FQGNSA. The CDR3 is 14 amino acids. Deletions cut 4 bases from V and 0 bases from J, with 10 bases between. The CDR3 spells CASSWAGSSYEQYF. As DNA, the CDR3 is TGTGCCAGCAGCTGGGCAGGGAGCTCCTACGAGCAGTACTTC.

This clonotype has at least ten counts. This chain links TRBV7-6 with TRBJ2-3, with 7 bases fitting TRBD2. The CDR3 contains 14 residues. Germline CDR1 is SGHVS and CDR2 is FNYEAQ. Germline trimming cut 2 bases from V and 4 bases from J; bases unmatched to any gene: 3. In DNA, the CDR3 is TGTGCCAGCAGCTTAAACCTAGCGGCAGATACGCAGTATTTT. This encodes CASSLNLAADTQYF.

The J gene is TRBJ2-7, the V gene TRBV7-8; D possibly corresponds to TRBD2 (6 bases). The CDR3 spans 14 residues. Germline assignment: CDR1 SGHVS and CDR2 FQNEAQ. The V end lost 5 bases, the J end lost 9 bases, and 20 bases lay between the germline ends. The chain's CDR3 is CASSPERRAFGQYF. The CDR3 DNA sequence: TGTGCCAGCAGCCCAGAACGGAGGGCTTTCGGGCAGTACTTC.

The rearrangement joins TRBV6-5 to TRBJ1-2; 11 bases line up with TRBD1. This CDR3 region has 15 residues. V lost 4 bases to trimming and J lost 5 bases; unmatched junction nucleotides: 6. Germline V gene sequence: CDR1 MNHEY, CDR2 SVGAGI. As DNA, the CDR3 is TGTGCCAGCAGTTGGGGAGGACAGGGGGCGTATGGCTACACCTTC. It encodes CASSWGGQGAYGYTF.

The CDR3 region is CASSSRSGDTQYF. CDR3 in DNA: TGTGCCAGCAGCTCCCGGTCGGGGGATACGCAGTATTTT. The rearrangement links TRBV7-2 to TRBJ2-3; possible D gene TRBD2, 5 bases. The CDR3 is 13 residues long. V was pared by 4 bases and J by 6 bases, with 11 bases between. The germline V gene has CDR1 SGHTA and CDR2 FQGNSA.

The V and J genes are TRBV12-3 or TRBV12-4 and TRBJ1-2, with no clear D. Trimming stripped 5 bases from V and 8 bases from J, with 18 bases between. The CDR3 loop spans 14 amino acids. The CDR3 spells CASSPTLAGQGYTF. DNA for the CDR3: TGTGCCAGCAGTCCTACGTTAGCGGGTCAAGGCTACACCTTC.